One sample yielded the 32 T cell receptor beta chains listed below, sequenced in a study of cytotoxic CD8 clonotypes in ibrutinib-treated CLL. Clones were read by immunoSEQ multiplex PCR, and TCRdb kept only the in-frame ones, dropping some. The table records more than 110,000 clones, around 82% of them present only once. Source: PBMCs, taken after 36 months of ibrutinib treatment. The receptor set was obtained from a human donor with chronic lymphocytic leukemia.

CDR3 in amino acids: CASSPSGGLLDTQYF. The CDR3 DNA reads TGTGCCAGCAGCCCGAGCGGAGGGCTGCTAGATACGCAGTATTTT. The V call is TRBV7-3, the J call TRBJ2-3, with D possibly TRBD2 on 6 matching bases. The CDR3 is 15 residues long. The germline V and J ends were trimmed by 5 bases and 5 bases, with 17 bases remaining between them. Germline-derived CDR1 and CDR2 are SGHTA and FQGTGA.

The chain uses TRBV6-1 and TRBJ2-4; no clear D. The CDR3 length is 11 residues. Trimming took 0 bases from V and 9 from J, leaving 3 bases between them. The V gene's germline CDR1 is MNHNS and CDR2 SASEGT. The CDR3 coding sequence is TGTGCCAGCAGTGAAGCCGTCATTCAGTACTTC. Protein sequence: CASSEAVIQYF.

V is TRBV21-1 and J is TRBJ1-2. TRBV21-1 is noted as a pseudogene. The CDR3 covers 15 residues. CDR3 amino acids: CASSKGGLEVYGYTF. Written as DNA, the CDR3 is TGTGCCAGCAGCAAAGGGGGCCTGGAGGTCTATGGCTACACCTTC.

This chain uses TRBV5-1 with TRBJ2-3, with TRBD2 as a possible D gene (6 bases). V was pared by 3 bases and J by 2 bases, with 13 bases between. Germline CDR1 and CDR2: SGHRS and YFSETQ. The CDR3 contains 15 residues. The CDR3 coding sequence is TGCGCCAGCAGCTGGGGGACTGGCCCCACAGATACGCAGTATTTT. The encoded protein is CASSWGTGPTDTQYF.

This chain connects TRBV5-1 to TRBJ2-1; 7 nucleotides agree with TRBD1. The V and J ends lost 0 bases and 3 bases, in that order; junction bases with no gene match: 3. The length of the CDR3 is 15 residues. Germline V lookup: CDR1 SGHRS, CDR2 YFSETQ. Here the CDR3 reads CASSLEGQNYNEQFF. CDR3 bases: TGCGCCAGCAGCTTGGAGGGACAGAACTACAATGAGCAGTTCTTC.

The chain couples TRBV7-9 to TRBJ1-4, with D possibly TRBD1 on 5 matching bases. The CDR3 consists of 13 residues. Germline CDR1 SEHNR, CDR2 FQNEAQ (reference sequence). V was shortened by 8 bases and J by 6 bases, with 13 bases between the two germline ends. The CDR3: CASQTASDEKLFF. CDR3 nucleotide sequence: TGTGCCAGCCAGACAGCTAGTGATGAAAAACTGTTTTTT. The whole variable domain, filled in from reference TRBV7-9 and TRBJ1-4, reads DTGVSQNPRHKITKRGQNVTFRCDPISEHNRLYWYRQTLGQGPEFLTYFQNEAQLEKSRLLSDRFSAERPKGSFSTLEIQRTEQGDSAMYLCASQTASDEKLFFGSGTQLSVL.

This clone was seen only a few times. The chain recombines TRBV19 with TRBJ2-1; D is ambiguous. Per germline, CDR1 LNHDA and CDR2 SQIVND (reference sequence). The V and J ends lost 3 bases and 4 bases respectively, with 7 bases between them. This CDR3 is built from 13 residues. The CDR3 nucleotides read TGTGCCAGTAGTATGTCGGAGTACAATGAGCAGTTCTTC. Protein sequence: CASSMSEYNEQFF.

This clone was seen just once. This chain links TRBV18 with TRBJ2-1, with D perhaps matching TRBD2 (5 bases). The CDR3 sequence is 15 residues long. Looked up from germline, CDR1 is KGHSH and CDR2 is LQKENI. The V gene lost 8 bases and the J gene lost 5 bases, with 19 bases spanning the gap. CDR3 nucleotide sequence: TGTGCCAGCACCGTATCGCTAGCAGTAAACAATGAGCAGTTCTTC. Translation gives CASTVSLAVNNEQFF.

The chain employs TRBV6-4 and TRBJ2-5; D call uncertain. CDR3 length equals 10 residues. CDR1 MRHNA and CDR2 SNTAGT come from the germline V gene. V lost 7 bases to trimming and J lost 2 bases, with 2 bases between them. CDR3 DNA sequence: TGTGCCAGCAATCAAGAGACCCAGTACTTC. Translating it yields CASNQETQYF.

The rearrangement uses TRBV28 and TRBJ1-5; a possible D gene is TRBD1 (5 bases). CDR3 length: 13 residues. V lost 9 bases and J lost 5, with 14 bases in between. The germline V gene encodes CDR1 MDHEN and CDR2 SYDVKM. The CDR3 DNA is TGTGCCAGTACCAGGGTTTTTGATCAGCCCCAGCATTTT. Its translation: CASTRVFDQPQHF.

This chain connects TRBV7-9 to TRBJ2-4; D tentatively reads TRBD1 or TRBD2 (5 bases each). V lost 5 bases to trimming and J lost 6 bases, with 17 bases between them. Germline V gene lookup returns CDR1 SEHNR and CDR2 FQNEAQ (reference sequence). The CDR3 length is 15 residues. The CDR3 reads CASSPQSGAGNIQYF. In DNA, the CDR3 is TGTGCCAGCAGCCCACAGAGTGGGGCGGGAAACATTCAGTACTTC.

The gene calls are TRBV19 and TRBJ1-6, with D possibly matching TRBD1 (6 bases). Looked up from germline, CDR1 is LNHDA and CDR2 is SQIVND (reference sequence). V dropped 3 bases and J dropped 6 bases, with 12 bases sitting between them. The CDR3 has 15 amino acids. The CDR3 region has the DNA TGTGCCAGTAGTATTGGGGACACCATTAATTCACCCCTCCACTTT. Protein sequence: CASSIGDTINSPLHF.

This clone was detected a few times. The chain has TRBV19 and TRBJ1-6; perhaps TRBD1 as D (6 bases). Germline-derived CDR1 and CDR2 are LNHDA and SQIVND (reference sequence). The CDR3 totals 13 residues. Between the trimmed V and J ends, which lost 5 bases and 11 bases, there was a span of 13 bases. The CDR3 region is CASSSTGKTPLHF. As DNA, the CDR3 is TGTGCCAGTAGTTCAACAGGGAAAACACCCCTCCACTTT.

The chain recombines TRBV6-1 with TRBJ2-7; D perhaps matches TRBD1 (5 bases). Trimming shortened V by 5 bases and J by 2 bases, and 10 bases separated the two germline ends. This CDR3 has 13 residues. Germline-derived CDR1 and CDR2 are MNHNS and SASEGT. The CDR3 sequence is CASSKQVTYEQYF. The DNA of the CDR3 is TGTGCCAGCAGTAAACAGGTAACCTACGAGCAGTACTTC.

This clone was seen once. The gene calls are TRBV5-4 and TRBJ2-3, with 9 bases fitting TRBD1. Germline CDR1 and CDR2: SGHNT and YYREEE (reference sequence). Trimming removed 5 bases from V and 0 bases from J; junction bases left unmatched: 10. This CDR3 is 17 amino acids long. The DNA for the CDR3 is TGTGCCAGCAGACAGGGACAGGGAAGGCGCAGCACAGATACGCAGTATTTT. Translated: CASRQGQGRRSTDTQYF.

In DNA, the CDR3 is TGTGCCAGCACGGGGGGGACAGAGTATCAGCCCCAGCATTTT. Its translation is CASTGGTEYQPQHF. This sequence joins TRBV2 and TRBJ1-5, with 7 bases aligning to TRBD1. The ends lost 7 bases at V and 5 bases at J; junction bases unmatched: 8. Germline CDR1 reads SNHLY; CDR2 reads FYNNEI. This CDR3 has 14 residues.

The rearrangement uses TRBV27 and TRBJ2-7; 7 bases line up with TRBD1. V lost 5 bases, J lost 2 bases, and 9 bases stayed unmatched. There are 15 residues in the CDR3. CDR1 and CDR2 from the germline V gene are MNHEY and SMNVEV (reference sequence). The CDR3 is CASSRKTGDPYEQYF. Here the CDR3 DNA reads TGTGCCAGCAGTCGCAAAACAGGGGATCCCTACGAGCAGTACTTC.

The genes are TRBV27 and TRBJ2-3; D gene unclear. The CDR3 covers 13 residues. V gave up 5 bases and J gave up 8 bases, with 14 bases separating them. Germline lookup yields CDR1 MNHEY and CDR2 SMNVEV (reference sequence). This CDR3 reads CASSPPRGATQYF. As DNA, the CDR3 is TGTGCCAGCAGTCCACCCCGCGGAGCTACGCAGTATTTT.

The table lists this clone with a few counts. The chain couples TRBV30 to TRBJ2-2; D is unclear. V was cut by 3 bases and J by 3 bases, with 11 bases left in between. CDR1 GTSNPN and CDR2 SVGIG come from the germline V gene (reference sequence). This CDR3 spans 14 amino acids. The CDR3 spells CAWRLGFDTGELFF. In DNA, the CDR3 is TGTGCCTGGAGATTGGGGTTCGACACCGGGGAGCTGTTTTTT.

The CDR3 spells CASHRTSDGTDTQYF. In DNA form, the CDR3 reads TGTGCCAGCCACCGAACTAGCGATGGAACAGATACGCAGTATTTT. J is TRBJ2-3 and V is TRBV6-1; 7 bases fit TRBD2. The germline CDR1 and CDR2 sequences are MNHNS and SASEGT. The CDR3 extends over 15 amino acids. The trim removed 8 bases at V and 3 bases at J, leaving 11 bases unmatched.

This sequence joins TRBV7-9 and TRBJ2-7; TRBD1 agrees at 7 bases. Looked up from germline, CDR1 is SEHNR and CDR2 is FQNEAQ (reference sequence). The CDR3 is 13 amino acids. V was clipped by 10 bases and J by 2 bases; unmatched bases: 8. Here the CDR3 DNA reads TGTGCCACCAGGGACAGAAAAACCTACGAGCAGTACTTC. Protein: CATRDRKTYEQYF.

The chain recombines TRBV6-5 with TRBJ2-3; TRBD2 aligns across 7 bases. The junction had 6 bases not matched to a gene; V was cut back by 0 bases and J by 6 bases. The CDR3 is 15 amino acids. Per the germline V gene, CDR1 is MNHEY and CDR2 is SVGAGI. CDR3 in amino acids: CASSYSTTSPDTQYF. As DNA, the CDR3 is TGTGCCAGCAGTTACTCGACGACTAGCCCTGATACGCAGTATTTT.

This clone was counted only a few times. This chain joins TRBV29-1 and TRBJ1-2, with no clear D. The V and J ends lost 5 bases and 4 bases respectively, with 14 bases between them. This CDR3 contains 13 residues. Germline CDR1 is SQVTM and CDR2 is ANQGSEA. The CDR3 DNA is TGCAGCGTTCCACGACTGTCGTCCTATGGCTACACCTTC. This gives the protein CSVPRLSSYGYTF.

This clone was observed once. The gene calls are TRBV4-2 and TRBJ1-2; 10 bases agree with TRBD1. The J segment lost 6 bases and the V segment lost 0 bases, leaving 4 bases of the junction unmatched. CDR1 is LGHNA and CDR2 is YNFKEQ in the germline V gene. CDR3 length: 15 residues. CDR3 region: CASSQDGGTGDGYTF. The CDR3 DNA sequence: TGTGCCAGCAGCCAAGATGGTGGGACAGGGGATGGCTACACCTTC.

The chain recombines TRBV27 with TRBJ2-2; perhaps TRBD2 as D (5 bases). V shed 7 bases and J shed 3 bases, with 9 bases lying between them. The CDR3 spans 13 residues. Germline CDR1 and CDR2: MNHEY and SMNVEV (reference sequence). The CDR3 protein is CASTGLHTGELFF. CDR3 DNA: TGTGCCAGCACGGGGTTACACACCGGGGAGCTGTTTTTT.

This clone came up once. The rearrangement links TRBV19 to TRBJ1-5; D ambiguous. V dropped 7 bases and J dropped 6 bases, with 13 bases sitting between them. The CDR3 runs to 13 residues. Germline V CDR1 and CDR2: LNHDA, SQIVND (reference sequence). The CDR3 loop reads CASTSGFGQPQHF. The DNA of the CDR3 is TGTGCCAGTACCTCAGGATTCGGTCAGCCCCAGCATTTT.

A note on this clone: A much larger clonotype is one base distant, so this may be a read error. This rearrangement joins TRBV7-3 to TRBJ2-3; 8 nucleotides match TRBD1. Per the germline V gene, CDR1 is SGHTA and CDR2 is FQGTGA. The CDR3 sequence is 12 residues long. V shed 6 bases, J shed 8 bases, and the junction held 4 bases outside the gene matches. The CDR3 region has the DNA TGTGCCAGCAGATTAGGACAGGGTACGCAGTATTTT. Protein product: CASRLGQGTQYF.

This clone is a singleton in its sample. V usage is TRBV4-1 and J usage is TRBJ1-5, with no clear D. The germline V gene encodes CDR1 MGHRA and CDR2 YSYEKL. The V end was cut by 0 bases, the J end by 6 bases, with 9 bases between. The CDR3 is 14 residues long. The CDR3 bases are TGCGCCAGCAGCCAAGAAATGGTCGGTCAGCCCCAGCATTTT. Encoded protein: CASSQEMVGQPQHF.

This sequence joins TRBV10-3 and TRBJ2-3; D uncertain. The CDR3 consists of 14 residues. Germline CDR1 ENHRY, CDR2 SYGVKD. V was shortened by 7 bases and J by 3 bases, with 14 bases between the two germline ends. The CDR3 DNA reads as TGTGCCATCACCGACCCCGCCTCTACAGATACGCAGTATTTT. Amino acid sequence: CAITDPASTDTQYF.

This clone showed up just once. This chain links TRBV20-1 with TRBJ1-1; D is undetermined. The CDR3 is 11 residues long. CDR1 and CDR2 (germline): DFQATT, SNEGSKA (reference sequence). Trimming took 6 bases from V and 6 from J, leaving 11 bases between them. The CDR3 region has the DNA TGCAGTGCCCCCTCGATAGCTGAAGCTTTCTTT. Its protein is CSAPSIAEAFF.

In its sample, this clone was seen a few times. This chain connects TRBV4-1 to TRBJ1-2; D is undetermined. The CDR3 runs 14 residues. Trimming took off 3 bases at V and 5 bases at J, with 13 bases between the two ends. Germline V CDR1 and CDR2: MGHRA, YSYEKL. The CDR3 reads CASSQGILAYGYTF. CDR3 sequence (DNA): TGCGCCAGCAGCCAGGGTATCCTAGCATATGGCTACACCTTC.

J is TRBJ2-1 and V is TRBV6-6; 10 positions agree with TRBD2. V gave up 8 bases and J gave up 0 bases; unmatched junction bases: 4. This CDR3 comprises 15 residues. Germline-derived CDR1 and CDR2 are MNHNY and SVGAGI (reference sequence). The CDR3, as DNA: TGTGCCAGCTGTCCTAGCGGGAGCTCCTACAATGAGCAGTTCTTC. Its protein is CASCPSGSSYNEQFF.